This TCR beta chain is drawn from a study of T cell clonality in common variable immunodeficiency. This clone was recorded many times. Its matching antigen is unknown. The CDR3 end falls 3 residues outside the read, so it is completed with the germline J gene. Germline CDR1 SGHNT, CDR2 YYREEE (reference sequence). CDR3 length: 16 residues. The V gene end was trimmed by 4 bases and the J gene end by 2 bases; junction bases not matched to a gene: 9. Study-wide results and limits: Common variable immunodeficiency TCR beta sequences reportedly had fewer deletions and N-nucleotide insertions. Authors noted CVID clonality's cause needs subpopulation repertoire sequencing. CVID subjects showed higher TCRbeta clonality than healthy controls.

Generated by immunoSEQ multiplex PCR, the TCRdb table keeps only in-frame clones and is missing some. The sample offers tens of thousands of clones and no singletons, the top ten holding approximately 5.4%. The specimen was peripheral blood mononuclear cells. The receptor's source is a person aged 18-69 years in good health. V and J are TRBV5-4 and TRBJ2-4; 7 bases are shared with TRBD1. Incomplete CDR3 DNA: TGTGCCAGCAGCACTAGACAGGGAAATACCAAAAACATT. Protein sequence: CASSTRQGNTKNI. The whole CDR3 is CASSTRQGNTKNIQYF.